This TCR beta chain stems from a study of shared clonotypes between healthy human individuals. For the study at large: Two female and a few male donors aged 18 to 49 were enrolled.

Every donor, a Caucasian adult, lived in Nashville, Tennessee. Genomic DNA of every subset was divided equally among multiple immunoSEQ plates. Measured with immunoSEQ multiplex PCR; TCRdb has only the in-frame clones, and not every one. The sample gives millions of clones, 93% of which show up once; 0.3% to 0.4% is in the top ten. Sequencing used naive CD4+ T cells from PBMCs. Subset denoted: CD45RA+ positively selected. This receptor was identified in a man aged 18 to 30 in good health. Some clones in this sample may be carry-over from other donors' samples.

CDR3 DNA sequence: TGTGCCAGCAGTGGTACTTTGACAGGGTCCCTTTACAATGAGCAGTTCTTC. As protein: CASSGTLTGSLYNEQFF. The chain carries TRBV6-1 and TRBJ2-1; the match to TRBD1 covers 7 bases. Germline V CDR1 and CDR2: MNHNS, SASEGT. Trimming cost V 4 bases and J 4 bases; bases outside gene matches: 13. The CDR3 contains 17 residues.